One T cell receptor beta chain is described in this entry. Its cognate antigen is unknown. Measured with immunoSEQ multiplex PCR; TCRdb has only the in-frame clones, and not every one. The table has 67,000 or so clones, around 86% seen once. The sample originates from a study of OX40 agonist ivuxolimab in advanced cancers. Background on the study: Dose-escalation patients' cancers were hepatocellular carcinoma, melanoma, renal cell or head and neck cancer.

The CDR3 runs 14 residues. Germline-derived CDR1 and CDR2 are LNHDA and SQIVND (reference sequence). V shed 1 base, J shed 6 bases, and the junction held 3 bases outside the gene matches. Study observations and caveats: Both CD4+ and CD8+ T cell populations in blood had undergone clonal expansion by week 6 at 0.1 to 3.0 mg/kg.

V and J are TRBV19 and TRBJ2-4, with 7 bases matching TRBD1. This receptor was identified in an adult with an advanced solid tumor such as melanoma, head and neck, liver or kidney cancer. This material consisted of CD4+ or CD8+ T cells sorted from blood, taken in a trial of the OX40 agonist ivuxolimab. CDR3 sequence: CASSIGQGVNIQYF. As DNA, the CDR3 is TGTGCCAGTAGTATAGGACAGGGTGTAAACATTCAGTACTTC.